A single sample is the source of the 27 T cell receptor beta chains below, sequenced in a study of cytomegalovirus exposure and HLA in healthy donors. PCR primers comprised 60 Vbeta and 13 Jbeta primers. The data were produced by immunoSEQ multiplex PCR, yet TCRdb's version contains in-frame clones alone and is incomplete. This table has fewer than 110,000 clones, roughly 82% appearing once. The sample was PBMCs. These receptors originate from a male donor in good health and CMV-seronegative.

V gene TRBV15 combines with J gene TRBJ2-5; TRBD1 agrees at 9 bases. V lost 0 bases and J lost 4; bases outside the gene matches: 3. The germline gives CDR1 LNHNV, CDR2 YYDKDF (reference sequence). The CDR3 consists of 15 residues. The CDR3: CATSRDGTGRETQYF. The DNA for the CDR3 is TGTGCCACCAGCAGAGATGGGACAGGGAGAGAGACCCAGTACTTC.

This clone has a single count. CDR3 nucleotide sequence: TGTGCCAGCAGTGATGGACAGGGGGTCTTGGAGCAGTACTTC. It is translated as CASSDGQGVLEQYF. This sequence joins TRBV28 and TRBJ2-7; TRBD1 matches at 10 bases. V lost 5 bases to trimming and J lost 7 bases; unmatched junction nucleotides: 8. Germline CDR1 and CDR2: MDHEN and SYDVKM. CDR3 length: 14 residues.

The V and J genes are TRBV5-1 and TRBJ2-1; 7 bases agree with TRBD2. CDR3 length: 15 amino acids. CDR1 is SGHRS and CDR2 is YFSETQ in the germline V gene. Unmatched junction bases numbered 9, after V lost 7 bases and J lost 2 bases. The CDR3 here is CASAPGGVAYNEQFF. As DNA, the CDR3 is TGCGCCAGCGCTCCGGGGGGAGTGGCCTACAATGAGCAGTTCTTC.

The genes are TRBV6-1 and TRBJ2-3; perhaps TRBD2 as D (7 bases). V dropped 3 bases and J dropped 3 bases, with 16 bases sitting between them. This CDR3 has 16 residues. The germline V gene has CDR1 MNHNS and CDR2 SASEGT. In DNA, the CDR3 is TGTGCCAGCAGTGAGGCCCGGGGGGCGGGTACAGATACGCAGTATTTT. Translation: CASSEARGAGTDTQYF.

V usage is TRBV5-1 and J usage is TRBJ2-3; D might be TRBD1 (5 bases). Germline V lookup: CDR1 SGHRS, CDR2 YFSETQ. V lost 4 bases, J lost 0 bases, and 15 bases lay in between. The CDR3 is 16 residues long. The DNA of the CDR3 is TGCGCCAGCAGCAAGGGGCAAGATACTAGCACAGATACGCAGTATTTT. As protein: CASSKGQDTSTDTQYF.

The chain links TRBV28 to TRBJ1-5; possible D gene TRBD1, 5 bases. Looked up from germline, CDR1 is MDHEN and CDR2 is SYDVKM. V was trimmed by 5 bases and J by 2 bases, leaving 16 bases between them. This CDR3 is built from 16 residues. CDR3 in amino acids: CASSVIQGGGNQPQHF. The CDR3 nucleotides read TGTGCCAGCAGTGTAATTCAGGGCGGTGGCAATCAGCCCCAGCATTTT.

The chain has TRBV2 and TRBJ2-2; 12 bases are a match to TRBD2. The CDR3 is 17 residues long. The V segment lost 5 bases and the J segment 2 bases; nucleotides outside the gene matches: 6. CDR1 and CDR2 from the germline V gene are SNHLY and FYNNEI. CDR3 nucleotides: TGTGCCAGCAGTAGTCCGACTAGCGGGAGTAACACCGGGGAGCTGTTTTTT. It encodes CASSSPTSGSNTGELFF.

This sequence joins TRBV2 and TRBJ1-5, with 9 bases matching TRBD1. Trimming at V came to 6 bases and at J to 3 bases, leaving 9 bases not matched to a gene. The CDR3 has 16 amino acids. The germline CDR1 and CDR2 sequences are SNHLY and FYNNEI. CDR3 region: CASRPGGQGLNQPQHF. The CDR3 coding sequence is TGTGCCAGCAGACCCGGGGGACAGGGCCTCAATCAGCCCCAGCATTTT.

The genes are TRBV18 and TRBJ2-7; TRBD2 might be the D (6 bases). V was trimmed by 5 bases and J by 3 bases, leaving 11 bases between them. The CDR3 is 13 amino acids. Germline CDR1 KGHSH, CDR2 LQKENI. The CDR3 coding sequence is TGTGCCAGCTCAGGAGGGGTCCACTACGAGCAGTACTTC. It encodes CASSGGVHYEQYF.

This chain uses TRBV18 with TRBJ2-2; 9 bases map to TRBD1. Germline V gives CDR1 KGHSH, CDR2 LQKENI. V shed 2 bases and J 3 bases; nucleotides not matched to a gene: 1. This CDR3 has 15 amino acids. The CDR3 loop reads CASSPRQGDTGELFF. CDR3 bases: TGTGCCAGCTCACCAAGACAGGGGGACACCGGGGAGCTGTTTTTT. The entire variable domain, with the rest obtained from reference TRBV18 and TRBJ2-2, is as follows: NAGVMQNPRHLVRRRGQEARLRCSPMKGHSHVYWYRQLPEEGLKFMVYLQKENIIDESGMPKERFSAEFPKEGPSILRIQQVVRGDSAAYFCASSPRQGDTGELFFGEGSRLTVL.

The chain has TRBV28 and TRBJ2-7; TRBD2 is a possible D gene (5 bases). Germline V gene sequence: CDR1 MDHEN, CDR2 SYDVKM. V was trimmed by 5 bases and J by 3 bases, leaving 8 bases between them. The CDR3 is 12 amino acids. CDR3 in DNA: TGTGCCAGCAGTCCCGACTACTACGAGCAGTACTTC. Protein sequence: CASSPDYYEQYF.

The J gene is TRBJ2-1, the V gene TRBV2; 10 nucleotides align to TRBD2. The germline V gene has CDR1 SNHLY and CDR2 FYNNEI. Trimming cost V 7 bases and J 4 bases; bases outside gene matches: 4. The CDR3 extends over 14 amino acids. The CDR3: CASTSGSSYNEQFF. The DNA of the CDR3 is TGTGCCAGCACTAGCGGGAGCTCATACAATGAGCAGTTCTTC.

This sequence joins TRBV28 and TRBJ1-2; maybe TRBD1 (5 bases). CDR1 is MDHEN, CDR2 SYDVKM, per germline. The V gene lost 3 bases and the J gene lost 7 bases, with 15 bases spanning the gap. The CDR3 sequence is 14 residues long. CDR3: CASSFSGTGGGYTF. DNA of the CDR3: TGTGCCAGCAGTTTTTCAGGGACTGGCGGTGGCTACACCTTC.

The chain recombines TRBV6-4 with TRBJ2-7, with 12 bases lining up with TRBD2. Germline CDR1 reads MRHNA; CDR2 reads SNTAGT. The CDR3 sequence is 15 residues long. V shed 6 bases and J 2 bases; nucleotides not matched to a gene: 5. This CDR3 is CASSVGLAGTYEQYF. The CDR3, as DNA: TGTGCCAGCAGCGTCGGACTAGCGGGAACCTACGAGCAGTACTTC.

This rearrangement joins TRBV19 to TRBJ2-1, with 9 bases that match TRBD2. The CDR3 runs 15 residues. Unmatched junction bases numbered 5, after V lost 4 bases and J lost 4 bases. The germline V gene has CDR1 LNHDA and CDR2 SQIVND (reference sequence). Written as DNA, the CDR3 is TGTGCCAGTAGTAGCGGGAGGGCCTATTACAATGAGCAGTTCTTC. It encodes CASSSGRAYYNEQFF.

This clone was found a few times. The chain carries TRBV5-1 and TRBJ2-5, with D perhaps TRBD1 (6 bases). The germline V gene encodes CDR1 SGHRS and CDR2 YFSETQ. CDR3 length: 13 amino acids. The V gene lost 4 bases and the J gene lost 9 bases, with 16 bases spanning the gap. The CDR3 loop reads CASSPGQSTAQYF. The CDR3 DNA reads TGCGCCAGCAGCCCTGGACAGTCCACGGCCCAGTACTTC.

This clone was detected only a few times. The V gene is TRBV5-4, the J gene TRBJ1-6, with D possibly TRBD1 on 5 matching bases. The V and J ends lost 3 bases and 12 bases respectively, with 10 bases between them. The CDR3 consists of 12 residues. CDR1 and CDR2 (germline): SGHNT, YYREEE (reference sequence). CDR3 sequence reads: CASSSQGLPLHF. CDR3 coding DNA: TGTGCCAGCAGCTCTCAGGGTTTACCCCTCCACTTT.

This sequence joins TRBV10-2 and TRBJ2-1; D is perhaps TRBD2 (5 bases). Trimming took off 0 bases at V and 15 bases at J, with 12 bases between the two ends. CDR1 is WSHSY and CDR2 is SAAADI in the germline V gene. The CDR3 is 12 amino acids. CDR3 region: CASSESLAFRFF. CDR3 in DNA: TGCGCCAGCAGTGAGTCTCTAGCATTCAGGTTCTTC.

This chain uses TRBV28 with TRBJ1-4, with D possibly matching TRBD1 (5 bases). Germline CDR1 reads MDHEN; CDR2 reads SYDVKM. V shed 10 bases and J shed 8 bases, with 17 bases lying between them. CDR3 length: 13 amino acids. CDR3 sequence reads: CATRGAVLEKLFF. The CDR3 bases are TGTGCCACACGTGGGGCCGTTCTAGAAAAACTGTTTTTT.

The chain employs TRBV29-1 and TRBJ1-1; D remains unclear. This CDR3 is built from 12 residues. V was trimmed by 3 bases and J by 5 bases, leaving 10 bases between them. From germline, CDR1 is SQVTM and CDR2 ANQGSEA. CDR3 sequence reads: CSVETRPTEAFF. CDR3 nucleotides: TGCAGCGTTGAGACTCGGCCGACTGAAGCTTTCTTT.

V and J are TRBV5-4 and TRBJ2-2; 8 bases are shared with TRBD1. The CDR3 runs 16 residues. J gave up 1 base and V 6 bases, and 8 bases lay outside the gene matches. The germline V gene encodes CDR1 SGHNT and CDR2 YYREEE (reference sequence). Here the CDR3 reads CASTSLDRENTGELFF. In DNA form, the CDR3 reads TGTGCCAGCACTTCACTGGACAGGGAGAACACCGGGGAGCTGTTTTTT. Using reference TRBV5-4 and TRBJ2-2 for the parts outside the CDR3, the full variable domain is ETGVTQSPTHLIKTRGQQVTLRCSSQSGHNTVSWYQQALGQGPQFIFQYYREEENGRGNFPPRFSGLQFPNYSSELNVNALELDDSALYLCASTSLDRENTGELFFGEGSRLTVL.

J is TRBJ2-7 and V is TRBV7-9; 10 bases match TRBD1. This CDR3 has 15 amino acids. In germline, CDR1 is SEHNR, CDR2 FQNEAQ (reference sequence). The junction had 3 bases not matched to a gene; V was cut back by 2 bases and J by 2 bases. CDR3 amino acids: CASSLSGTGAYEQYF. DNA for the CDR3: TGTGCCAGCAGCTTATCCGGGACAGGGGCCTACGAGCAGTACTTC.

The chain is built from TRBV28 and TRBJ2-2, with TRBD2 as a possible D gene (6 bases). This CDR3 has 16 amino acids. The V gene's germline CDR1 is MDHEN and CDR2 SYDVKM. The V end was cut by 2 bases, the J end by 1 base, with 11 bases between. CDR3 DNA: TGTGCCAGCAGTTTAGCAGGGCGGGGGAACACCGGGGAGCTGTTTTTT. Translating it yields CASSLAGRGNTGELFF.

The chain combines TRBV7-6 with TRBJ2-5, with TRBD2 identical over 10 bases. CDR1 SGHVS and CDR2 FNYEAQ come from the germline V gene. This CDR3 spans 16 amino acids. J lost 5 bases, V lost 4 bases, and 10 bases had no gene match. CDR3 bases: TGTGCCAGCAGCTCCCTCTCGACTAGCGGGCTGGAGACCCAGTACTTC. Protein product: CASSSLSTSGLETQYF.

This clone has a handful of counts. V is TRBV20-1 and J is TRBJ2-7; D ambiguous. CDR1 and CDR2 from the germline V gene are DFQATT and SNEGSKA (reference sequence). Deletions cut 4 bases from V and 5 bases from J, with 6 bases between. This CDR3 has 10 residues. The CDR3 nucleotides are TGCAGTGCTAAAGCGAACGAGCAGTACTTC. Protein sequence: CSAKANEQYF.

CDR3 sequence (DNA): TGTGCCAGCAGCTTGACACAGACGAGAGAGACCCAGTACTTC. It specifies CASSLTQTRETQYF. The chain carries TRBV7-9 and TRBJ2-5; D remains unclear. This CDR3 has 14 residues. V lost 3 bases and J lost 4, with 12 bases in between. The germline V gene has CDR1 SEHNR and CDR2 FQNEAQ (reference sequence).

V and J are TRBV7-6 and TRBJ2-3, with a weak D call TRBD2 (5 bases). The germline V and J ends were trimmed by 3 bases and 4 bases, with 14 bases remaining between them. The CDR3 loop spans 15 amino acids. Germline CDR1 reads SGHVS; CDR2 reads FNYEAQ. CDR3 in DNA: TGTGCCAGCAGCTTCTCACTAGGTTGGGCAGATACGCAGTATTTT. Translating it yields CASSFSLGWADTQYF.